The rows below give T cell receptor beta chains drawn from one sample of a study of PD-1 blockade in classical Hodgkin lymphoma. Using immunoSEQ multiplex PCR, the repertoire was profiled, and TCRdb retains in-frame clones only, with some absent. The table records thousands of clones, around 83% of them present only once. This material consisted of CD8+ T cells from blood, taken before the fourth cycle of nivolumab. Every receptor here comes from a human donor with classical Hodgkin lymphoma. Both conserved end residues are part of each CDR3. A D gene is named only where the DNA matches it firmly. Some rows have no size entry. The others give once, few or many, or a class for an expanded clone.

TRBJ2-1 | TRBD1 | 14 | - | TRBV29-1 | CSVEGTGVQNEQFF | TGCAGCGTTGAAGGGACAGGGGTACAGAATGAGCAGTTCTTC
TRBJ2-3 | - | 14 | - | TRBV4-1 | CASSQSMSTDTQYF | TGCGCCAGCAGCCAATCGATGAGCACAGATACGCAGTATTTT
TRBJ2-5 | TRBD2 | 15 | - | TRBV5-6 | CASSFLAGVLETQYF | TGTGCCAGCAGCTTCCTAGCGGGGGTGCTGGAGACCCAGTACTTC
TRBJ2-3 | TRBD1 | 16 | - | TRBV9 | CASSVEGQGNTDTQYF | TGTGCCAGCAGCGTAGAGGGACAGGGGAACACAGATACGCAGTATTTT
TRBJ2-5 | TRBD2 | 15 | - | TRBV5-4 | CASSSPGGAGETQYF | TGTGCCAGCAGCTCCCCCGGGGGGGCGGGGGAGACCCAGTACTTC
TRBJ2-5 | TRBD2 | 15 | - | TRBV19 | CASSTFSGGIETQYF | TGTGCCAGTAGTACCTTTAGCGGGGGGATCGAGACCCAGTACTTC
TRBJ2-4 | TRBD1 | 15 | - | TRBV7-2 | CASSSDRVAKNIQYF | TGTGCCAGCAGCTCGGACAGGGTGGCCAAAAACATTCAGTACTTC
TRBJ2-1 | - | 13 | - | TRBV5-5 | CASSLFPEDEQFF | TGTGCCAGCAGCTTGTTTCCGGAAGATGAGCAGTTCTTC
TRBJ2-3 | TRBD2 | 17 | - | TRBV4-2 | CASSQDPTSGGADTQYF | TGTGCCAGCAGCCAAGATCCAACCAGCGGGGGGGCAGATACGCAGTATTTT
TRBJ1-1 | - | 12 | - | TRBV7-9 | CASSLLNTEAFF | TGTGCCAGCAGCTTGCTGAACACTGAAGCTTTCTTT
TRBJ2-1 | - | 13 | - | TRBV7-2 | CASSLASSNEQFF | TGTGCCAGCAGCTTGGCTTCCTCGAATGAGCAGTTCTTC
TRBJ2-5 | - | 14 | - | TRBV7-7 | CASSSGPRAETQYF | TGTGCCAGCAGCTCCGGTCCCCGAGCAGAGACCCAGTACTTC
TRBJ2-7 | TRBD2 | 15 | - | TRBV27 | CASRHTTSDYYEQYF | TGTGCCAGCAGACATACAACTAGCGACTACTACGAGCAGTACTTC
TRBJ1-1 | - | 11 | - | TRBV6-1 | CASRLGEGAFF | TGTGCCAGCAGGCTGGGGGAAGGAGCTTTCTTT
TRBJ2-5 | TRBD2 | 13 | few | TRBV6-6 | CASSPSGAGTQYF | TGTGCCAGCAGTCCTAGCGGGGCGGGGACCCAGTACTTC
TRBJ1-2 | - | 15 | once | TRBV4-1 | CASAPGEGLSYGYTF | TGCGCCAGCGCCCCCGGGGAGGGGCTGAGCTATGGCTACACCTTC
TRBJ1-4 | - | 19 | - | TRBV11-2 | CASSWPRGGRILTNEKLFF | TGTGCCAGCAGCTGGCCCCGAGGGGGTAGGATATTAACTAATGAAAAACTGTTTTTT
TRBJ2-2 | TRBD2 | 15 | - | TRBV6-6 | CASSDVGLDPGELFF | TGTGCCAGCAGTGACGTGGGACTAGACCCCGGGGAGCTGTTTTTT
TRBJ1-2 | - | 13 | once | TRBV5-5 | CASSFPGHSGYTF | TGTGCCAGCAGCTTTCCGGGACACTCTGGCTACACCTTC
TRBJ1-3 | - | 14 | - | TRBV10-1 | CASMKRQWGNTIYF | TGCGCCAGCATGAAGCGGCAGTGGGGAAACACCATATATTTT
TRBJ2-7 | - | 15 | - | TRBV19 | CASSMAPVLIYEQYF | TGTGCCAGTAGTATGGCCCCCGTCCTTATCTACGAGCAGTACTTC
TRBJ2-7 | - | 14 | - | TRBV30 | CAWSVAEGYYEQYF | TGTGCCTGGAGTGTAGCTGAAGGGTACTACGAGCAGTACTTC
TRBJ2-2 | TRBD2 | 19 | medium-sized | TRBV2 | CASSPRLAGAFPGGGELFF | TGTGCCAGCAGTCCCCGACTAGCGGGGGCTTTCCCAGGTGGCGGGGAGCTGTTTTTT
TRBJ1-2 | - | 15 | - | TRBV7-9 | CASRDGGLRPYGYTF | TGTGCCAGCAGGGACGGGGGGTTAAGGCCCTATGGCTACACCTTC
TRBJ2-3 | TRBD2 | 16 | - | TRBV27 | CASSFLLAGKTDTQYF | TGTGCCAGCAGTTTCCTCCTAGCGGGAAAAACCGATACGCAGTATTTT
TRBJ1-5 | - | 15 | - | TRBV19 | CASSINVGGPQPQHF | TGTGCCAGTAGTATCAATGTGGGGGGGCCTCAGCCCCAGCATTTT
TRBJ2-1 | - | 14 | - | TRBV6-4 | CAGSGAGPLNEQFF | TGTGCCGGTAGCGGAGCCGGGCCGCTCAATGAGCAGTTCTTC
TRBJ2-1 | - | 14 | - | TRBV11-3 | CASSLEQRFHEQFF | TGTGCCAGCAGCTTAGAACAAAGGTTCCATGAGCAGTTCTTC
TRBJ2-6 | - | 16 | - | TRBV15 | CATSRGNNAGANVLTF | TGTGCCACCAGCAGAGGAAATAACGCTGGGGCCAACGTCCTGACTTTC
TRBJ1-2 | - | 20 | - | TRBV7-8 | CASSLVRSSGPLISDYGYTF | TGTGCCAGCAGCTTAGTCAGATCCTCAGGACCTCTGATATCCGACTATGGCTACACCTTC
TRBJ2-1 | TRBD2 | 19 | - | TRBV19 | CASSTSGLAGGIFYNEQFF | TGTGCCAGTAGTACCTCCGGACTAGCGGGGGGGATTTTCTACAATGAGCAGTTCTTC